These 31 T cell receptor beta chains originate from one sample sequenced in a study of cytomegalovirus exposure and HLA in healthy donors. Assay used: immunoSEQ multiplex PCR; TCRdb lists only in-frame clones, some missing. The table includes around 54,000 clones, over 85% detected once. Sequenced material: PBMCs. The receptor source for this set is a woman between 18 and 29 years old in good health and CMV-seropositive.

The chain links TRBV5-6 to TRBJ2-3; TRBD2 might be the D (7 bases). The ends were cut back, 6 bases at V and 3 bases at J, with 20 bases in the middle. The CDR3 loop spans 16 amino acids. Germline V lookup: CDR1 SGHDT, CDR2 YYEEEE. This CDR3 reads CASNRGWGGETDTQYF. Written as DNA, the CDR3 is TGTGCCAGCAACCGAGGTTGGGGGGGCGAGACAGATACGCAGTATTTT.

V and J are TRBV7-9 and TRBJ1-4, with a weak D call TRBD1 (6 bases). The CDR3 runs 19 residues. Germline CDR1 is SEHNR and CDR2 is FQNEAQ (reference sequence). Trimming shortened V by 4 bases and J by 2 bases, and 23 bases separated the two germline ends. The CDR3 loop reads CASSSLTKAGTRTNEKLFF. Here the CDR3 DNA reads TGTGCCAGCAGCTCACTCACCAAGGCCGGGACAAGGACTAATGAAAAACTGTTTTTT.

The chain joins TRBV4-2 to TRBJ2-7; 10 positions match TRBD1. Germline V lookup: CDR1 LGHNA, CDR2 YNFKEQ. The CDR3 extends over 16 amino acids. The V gene end was trimmed by 4 bases and the J gene end by 6 bases; junction bases not matched to a gene: 12. The CDR3 coding sequence is TGTGCCAGCAGCCCCAATGGACAGGGGGAGGTGGTCGAGCAGTACTTC. Translation: CASSPNGQGEVVEQYF.

This clone appeared once. This rearrangement joins TRBV18 to TRBJ2-3; 13 bases map to TRBD2. This CDR3 is 17 amino acids long. J was trimmed by 3 bases and V by 0 bases; bases with no gene match: 3. The germline V gene encodes CDR1 KGHSH and CDR2 LQKENI. CDR3 DNA: TGTGCCAGCTCACCACCGACTAGCGGGGGGCTTACAGATACGCAGTATTTT. This translates into CASSPPTSGGLTDTQYF.

The chain combines TRBV28 with TRBJ1-2, with D perhaps TRBD1 (5 bases). CDR3 length: 13 residues. Trimming removed 10 bases at V and 2 bases at J, with 14 bases between. Germline CDR1 reads MDHEN; CDR2 reads SYDVKM. CDR3 sequence: CATAQGGNYGYTF. CDR3 in DNA: TGTGCCACCGCCCAGGGCGGCAACTATGGCTACACCTTC.

V is TRBV9 and J is TRBJ2-7; D might be TRBD1 (6 bases). Germline loops: CDR1 SGDLS, CDR2 YYNGEE. The CDR3 has 16 residues. With 0 bases removed from V and 3 bases from J, the gap between germline ends came to 16 bases. This CDR3 is CASSVEAQGFFYEQYF. The DNA of the CDR3 is TGTGCCAGCAGCGTAGAGGCACAGGGTTTTTTCTACGAGCAGTACTTC.

This chain links TRBV7-9 with TRBJ2-1; 8 positions agree with TRBD1. The CDR3 has 16 amino acids. In germline, CDR1 is SEHNR, CDR2 FQNEAQ (reference sequence). Trimming cost V 0 bases and J 6 bases; bases outside gene matches: 7. CDR3 protein: CASSLATDRGGNEQFF. The CDR3, as DNA: TGTGCCAGCAGCTTAGCTACAGACAGGGGTGGCAATGAGCAGTTCTTC.

This clone was counted a single time. CDR3 region: CASSSRTDAYEQYF. CDR3 bases: TGTGCCAGCAGCTCCCGGACTGACGCCTACGAGCAGTACTTC. The chain links TRBV13 to TRBJ2-7; a possible D gene is TRBD2 (5 bases). The V end was cut by 4 bases, the J end by 2 bases, with 12 bases between. The germline CDR1 and CDR2 sequences are PRHDT and FYEKMQ (reference sequence). The CDR3 runs 14 residues. The full variable domain, in which reference TRBV13 and TRBJ2-7 provide the parts outside the CDR3, is AAGVIQSPRHLIKEKRETATLKCYPIPRHDTVYWYQQGPGQDPQFLISFYEKMQSDKGSIPDRFSAQQFSDYHSELNMSSLELGDSALYFCASSSRTDAYEQYFGPGTRLTVT.

This clone appeared once. The chain combines TRBV5-6 with TRBJ1-5, with 9 bases lining up with TRBD1. CDR1 SGHDT and CDR2 YYEEEE come from the germline V gene. The J segment lost 2 bases and the V segment lost 4 bases, leaving 7 bases of the junction unmatched. There are 16 residues in the CDR3. The CDR3 protein is CASSRLTGGGNQPQHF. In nucleotides, the CDR3 is TGTGCCAGCAGCCGCCTTACAGGGGGCGGCAATCAGCCCCAGCATTTT.

The chain has TRBV28 and TRBJ1-6; perhaps TRBD1 as D (6 bases). The V and J ends lost 1 base and 17 bases respectively, with 24 bases between them. The CDR3 loop spans 16 amino acids. Germline CDR1 MDHEN, CDR2 SYDVKM. The CDR3 bases are TGTGCCAGCAGTTTATCTACCCTCGGGGGGGGCCACCGGGTCCACTTT. It codes for CASSLSTLGGGHRVHF.

This chain links TRBV7-9 with TRBJ2-7; 7 bases are a match to TRBD1. V shed 5 bases and J 1 base; nucleotides not matched to a gene: 5. Looked up from germline, CDR1 is SEHNR and CDR2 is FQNEAQ (reference sequence). The CDR3 covers 14 residues. The CDR3 DNA follows: TGTGCCAGCAGCACGACAGGGCTTTCCTACGAGCAGTACTTC. It translates to CASSTTGLSYEQYF.

The V gene is TRBV30, the J gene TRBJ1-1, with unresolved D. CDR3 length equals 13 residues. With 0 bases removed from V and 4 bases from J, the gap between germline ends came to 9 bases. The V gene's germline CDR1 is GTSNPN and CDR2 SVGIG (reference sequence). The CDR3 region has the DNA TGTGCCTGGAGTGTAGAGGGAGGCACTGAAGCTTTCTTT. Translating gives CAWSVEGGTEAFF.

The rearrangement uses TRBV10-3 and TRBJ1-4; D possibly corresponds to TRBD1 (6 bases). V was clipped by 4 bases and J by 3 bases, with 18 bases between them. The CDR3 runs to 17 residues. Germline V gene data show CDR1 as ENHRY and CDR2 as SYGVKD. The CDR3 protein is CAISARQAGTANEKLFF. DNA for the CDR3: TGTGCCATCAGTGCTAGACAGGCCGGAACGGCTAATGAAAAACTGTTTTTT.

The V gene is TRBV5-1, the J gene TRBJ2-1; 11 positions agree with TRBD2. The V gene end was trimmed by 0 bases and the J gene end by 10 bases; junction bases not matched to a gene: 3. The CDR3 is made up of 14 amino acids. Germline values: CDR1 SGHRS, CDR2 YFSETQ. The DNA for the CDR3 is TGCGCCAGCAGCTTGGAAGCTAGCGGGGGGGAGCAGTTCTTC. Residues: CASSLEASGGEQFF.

The chain employs TRBV7-2 and TRBJ2-2; the D is unclear. V lost 2 bases and J 13 bases, leaving 8 bases between the germline ends. Germline CDR1 SGHTA, CDR2 FQGNSA. The CDR3 length is 11 residues. The CDR3, as DNA: TGTGCCAGCAGCTTATCACTAATGCTGTTTTTT. Amino acids: CASSLSLMLFF.

This chain connects TRBV7-9 to TRBJ1-2; D not resolved. Trimming took 2 bases from V and 8 from J, leaving 12 bases between them. Germline loops: CDR1 SEHNR, CDR2 FQNEAQ (reference sequence). The CDR3 contains 13 residues. CDR3 sequence: CASSLFASGGYTF. The DNA for the CDR3 is TGTGCCAGCAGCTTATTCGCCAGCGGGGGCTACACCTTC.

CDR3 bases: TGTGCCAGCAGTTATACGCGTAGCTCCTACAATGAGCAGTTCTTC. This sequence encodes CASSYTRSSYNEQFF. This rearrangement joins TRBV6-5 to TRBJ2-1, with unresolved D. The CDR3 totals 15 residues. From germline, CDR1 is MNHEY and CDR2 SVGAGI. The germline V and J ends were trimmed by 3 bases and 0 bases, with 9 bases remaining between them.

The chain couples TRBV28 to TRBJ1-1; perhaps TRBD1 as D (6 bases). Germline loops: CDR1 MDHEN, CDR2 SYDVKM. The CDR3 spans 15 residues. Between the trimmed V and J ends, which lost 6 bases and 1 base, there was a span of 15 bases. CDR3: CASSIQGLPNTEAFF. Here the CDR3 DNA reads TGTGCCAGCAGCATCCAGGGGTTGCCGAACACTGAAGCTTTCTTT.

The CDR3, as DNA: TGTGCCAGCAGCTCGGGACAGTCCGAAGCTTTCTTT. Residues: CASSSGQSEAFF. The V call is TRBV7-9, the J call TRBJ1-1; TRBD1 agrees at 7 bases. There are 12 residues in the CDR3. CDR1 is SEHNR and CDR2 is FQNEAQ in the germline V gene (reference sequence). V was pared by 4 bases and J by 8 bases, with 4 bases of the junction left unmatched.

V and J are TRBV28 and TRBJ1-3; no definite D call. Between the trimmed V and J ends, which lost 7 bases and 0 bases, there was a span of 4 bases. The CDR3 runs 12 residues. Germline loops: CDR1 MDHEN, CDR2 SYDVKM. The CDR3 nucleotides are TGTGCCAGCATTAACTCTGGAAACACCATATATTTT. It is translated as CASINSGNTIYF. Together with reference TRBV28 and TRBJ1-3, the CDR3 gives the full variable domain: DVKVTQSSRYLVKRTGEKVFLECVQDMDHENMFWYRQDPGLGLRLIYFSYDVKMKEKGDIPEGYSVSREKKERFSLILESASTNQTSMYLCASINSGNTIYFGEGSWLTVV.

V usage is TRBV19 and J usage is TRBJ2-6, with 9 bases fitting TRBD1. Germline loops: CDR1 LNHDA, CDR2 SQIVND (reference sequence). V was pared by 8 bases and J by 0 bases, with 2 bases of the junction left unmatched. There are 15 residues in the CDR3. In DNA, the CDR3 is TGTGCCAGTCGGGGACAGGGCTCTGGGGCCAACGTCCTGACTTTC. Its protein product is CASRGQGSGANVLTF.

The chain is built from TRBV15 and TRBJ2-3; 7 bases align to TRBD1. Germline-derived CDR1 and CDR2 are LNHNV and YYDKDF (reference sequence). The CDR3 is 16 residues long. Trimming removed 0 bases from V and 4 bases from J; junction bases left unmatched: 7. CDR3 protein: CATSRDTGVAPDTQYF. The CDR3 DNA follows: TGTGCCACCAGCAGAGACACAGGGGTCGCGCCAGATACGCAGTATTTT.

This chain joins TRBV15 and TRBJ2-7; D may be TRBD1 (6 bases). The CDR3 is 14 amino acids. V was shortened by 5 bases and J by 5 bases, with 16 bases between the two germline ends. The germline CDR1 and CDR2 sequences are LNHNV and YYDKDF (reference sequence). Here the CDR3 DNA reads TGTGCCACCAGCCCTAGGGACACGATGAACGAGCAGTACTTC. It yields the protein CATSPRDTMNEQYF.

The chain is built from TRBV5-4 and TRBJ1-2; TRBD1 matches 8 bases. CDR1 is SGHNT, CDR2 YYREEE, per germline (reference sequence). The V segment lost 6 bases and the J segment 2 bases; nucleotides outside the gene matches: 9. The CDR3 contains 15 residues. This chain's CDR3 is CASKPGQETNYGYTF. In DNA, the CDR3 is TGTGCCAGCAAACCGGGACAGGAGACCAACTATGGCTACACCTTC.

The V gene is TRBV19, the J gene TRBJ1-6, with 7 bases matching TRBD1. The V and J ends lost 4 bases and 6 bases, in that order; junction bases with no gene match: 12. The germline CDR1 and CDR2 sequences are LNHDA and SQIVND (reference sequence). CDR3 size: 17 residues. The CDR3 DNA sequence: TGTGCCAGTAGTACCAATGGACAGGAGGGTTTTAATTCACCCCTCCACTTT. Translation gives CASSTNGQEGFNSPLHF. The whole variable domain, remainder taken from reference TRBV19 and TRBJ1-6, is DGGITQSPKYLFRKEGQNVTLSCEQNLNHDAMYWYRQDPGQGLRLIYYSQIVNDFQKGDIAEGYSVSREKKESFPLTVTSAQKNPTAFYLCASSTNGQEGFNSPLHFGNGTRLTVT.

This chain links TRBV10-2 with TRBJ1-1, with D hard to call. Trimming pared 7 bases from V and 1 base from J, leaving 10 bases between. In germline, CDR1 is WSHSY, CDR2 SAAADI. This CDR3 has 13 amino acids. CDR3 sequence: CASTTRRNTEAFF. As DNA, the CDR3 is TGCGCCAGCACGACACGTCGGAACACTGAAGCTTTCTTT.

The CDR3 is CASSLTDRHEQFF. The CDR3 region has the DNA TGTGCCAGCAGTTTAACCGACAGGCATGAGCAGTTCTTC. V is TRBV27 and J is TRBJ2-1, with D possibly matching TRBD1 (6 bases). This CDR3 is built from 13 residues. Germline-derived CDR1 and CDR2 are MNHEY and SMNVEV (reference sequence). The V end lost 2 bases, the J end lost 8 bases, and 10 bases lay between the germline ends.

CDR3: CASSQVFTGRVFF. In DNA form, the CDR3 reads TGCGCCAGCAGCCAAGTATTCACGGGCAGGGTGTTCTTT. The rearrangement uses TRBV4-1 and TRBJ1-1; D is possibly TRBD1 (5 bases). V lost 1 base and J 14 bases, leaving 17 bases between the germline ends. This CDR3 is 13 amino acids long. Germline CDR1 MGHRA, CDR2 YSYEKL.

The rearrangement links TRBV6-1 to TRBJ2-6; TRBD1 matches at 7 bases. The CDR3 is made up of 14 amino acids. Per the germline V gene, CDR1 is MNHNS and CDR2 is SASEGT. Losses at the gene ends were 8 bases for V and 2 bases for J; bases not matched to a gene: 3. CDR3 protein: CASLRGPGANVLTF. Written as DNA, the CDR3 is TGTGCCAGCCTTAGGGGGCCTGGGGCCAACGTCCTGACTTTC.

The chain joins TRBV2 to TRBJ1-4; 8 bases match TRBD1. CDR1 is SNHLY and CDR2 is FYNNEI in the germline V gene. The CDR3 is 14 amino acids. The trim removed 8 bases at V and 13 bases at J, leaving 15 bases unmatched. This CDR3 reads CASRLRDRKSALFF. CDR3 sequence (DNA): TGTGCCAGCCGACTCCGGGACAGGAAAAGCGCACTGTTTTTT.

This sequence joins TRBV4-1 and TRBJ2-3, with 9 bases fitting TRBD1. V was clipped by 1 base and J by 0 bases; unmatched bases: 5. This CDR3 spans 17 amino acids. The germline gives CDR1 MGHRA, CDR2 YSYEKL. The CDR3 DNA reads TGCGCCAGCAGCCAAGCCCGGACAGGGGTGAGCACAGATACGCAGTATTTT. Protein: CASSQARTGVSTDTQYF.